This T cell receptor beta chain stems from a study of blood T cell repertoires in COVID-19. Overall study context: Sites across the United States, Italy and Spain contributed samples from acute and convalescent COVID-19.

TCRdb keeps only in-frame clones here, not all; method: immunoSEQ multiplex PCR. The sample records a few hundred thousand clones, 80% to 90% being singletons. Cohort assignment relied on participant-reported clinical history. The V segment lost 0 bases and the J segment 5 bases; nucleotides outside the gene matches: 9. CDR3 length: 17 residues. In germline, CDR1 is SGHTA, CDR2 FQGTGA. The TCR sequence derives from a woman in her thirties or forties with acute COVID-19. The V call is TRBV7-3, the J call TRBJ2-1, with 8 bases identical to TRBD2. Sequencing was carried out using PBMCs or T cells enriched from blood (not recorded which). The CDR3 DNA reads TGTGCCAGCAGCTTAACCGGGGGGGCTACCGGGCACAATGAGCAGTTCTTC. Translating it yields CASSLTGGATGHNEQFF.